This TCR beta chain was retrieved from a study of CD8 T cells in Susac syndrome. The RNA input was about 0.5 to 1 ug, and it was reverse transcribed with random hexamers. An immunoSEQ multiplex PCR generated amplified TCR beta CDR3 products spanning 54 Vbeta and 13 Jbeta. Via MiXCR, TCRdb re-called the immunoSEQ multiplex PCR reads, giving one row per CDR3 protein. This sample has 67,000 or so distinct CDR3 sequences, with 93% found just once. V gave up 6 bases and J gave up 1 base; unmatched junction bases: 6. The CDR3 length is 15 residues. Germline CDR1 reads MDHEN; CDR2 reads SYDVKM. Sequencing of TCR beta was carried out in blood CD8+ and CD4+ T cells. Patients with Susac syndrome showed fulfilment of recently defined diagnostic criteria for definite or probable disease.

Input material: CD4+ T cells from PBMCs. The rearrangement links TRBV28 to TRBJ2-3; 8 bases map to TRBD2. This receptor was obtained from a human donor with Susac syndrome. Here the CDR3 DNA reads TGTGCCAGCAGCCTCGGGGGGGCGGGCACAGATACGCAGTATTTT. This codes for CASSLGGAGTDTQYF.